Below are 25 T cell receptor beta chains sequenced from a single sample in a study of T-cell memory formation after mild COVID-19. TCRdb re-called the 5' RACE reads with MiXCR, one entry per CDR3 protein. The profile covers about 55,000 distinct CDR3 sequences, with 8% to 10% appearing a single time and 0.9% to 1.5% taken by the ten largest. Source material: PBMCs or a T cell subset sorted from them (not recorded which). These receptors originate from a man aged 18 to 35 who had mild COVID-19 (a few samples of this study predate the infection). Cell type and time point are not known.

The chain has TRBV7-9 and TRBJ2-3; TRBD1 agrees at 11 bases. CDR3 length: 15 residues. V lost 4 bases to trimming and J lost 4 bases; unmatched junction nucleotides: 4. Germline V gene lookup returns CDR1 SEHNR and CDR2 FQNEAQ (reference sequence). The CDR3 nucleotides are TGTGCCAGCAGCTCCGGACAGGGGGCCTCAGATACGCAGTATTTT. Its protein is CASSSGQGASDTQYF.

This chain's CDR3 is CASSEAGTDYGYTF. CDR3 nucleotides: TGTGCCAGCAGCGAGGCCGGGACAGACTATGGCTACACCTTC. V and J are TRBV11-2 and TRBJ1-2, with TRBD1 matching 7 bases. From germline, CDR1 is SGHAT and CDR2 FQNNGV. CDR3 size: 14 residues. The trim removed 5 bases at V and 3 bases at J, leaving 6 bases unmatched.

V is TRBV6-5 and J is TRBJ1-3; D is unclear. From germline, CDR1 is MNHEY and CDR2 SVGAGI. There are 15 residues in the CDR3. The V and J ends lost 5 bases and 0 bases respectively, with 11 bases between them. The CDR3 reads CASSTKRFSGNTIYF. The CDR3 DNA is TGTGCCAGCAGTACGAAGCGATTCTCTGGAAACACCATATATTTT.

The CDR3 coding sequence is TGTGCCAGCAGCCAAGGACTGGGCTCCTACAATGAGCAGTTCTTC. Translating it yields CASSQGLGSYNEQFF. The gene calls are TRBV3-1 and TRBJ2-1; D remains ambiguous. This CDR3 comprises 15 residues. Deletions cut 1 base from V and 0 bases from J, with 7 bases between. The germline gives CDR1 LGHDT, CDR2 YNNKEL (reference sequence).

This clonotype was recorded at least ten times. The V gene is TRBV4-1, the J gene TRBJ2-5, with D perhaps matching TRBD1 or TRBD2 (5 bases each). This CDR3 is built from 15 residues. Germline assignment: CDR1 MGHRA and CDR2 YSYEKL. V lost 3 bases to trimming and J lost 1 base, with 12 bases between them. As DNA, the CDR3 is TGCGCCAGCAGCCATCATGGGACGGTCCAAGAGACCCAGTACTTC. Translation gives CASSHHGTVQETQYF.

This clonotype was found a few times. This chain connects TRBV5-6 to TRBJ1-2, with D perhaps TRBD1 (5 bases). Per germline, CDR1 SGHDT and CDR2 YYEEEE. Trimming cost V 2 bases and J 1 base, with 9 bases left between them. This CDR3 is 14 amino acids long. The DNA of the CDR3 is TGTGCCAGCAGCTTACGAAGGGGTAACTATGGCTACACCTTC. Residues: CASSLRRGNYGYTF.

The chain links TRBV6-1 to TRBJ1-5, with TRBD1 matching 9 bases. The CDR3 loop spans 15 amino acids. Germline V gene data show CDR1 as MNHNS and CDR2 as SASEGT. The V segment lost 2 bases and the J segment 6 bases; nucleotides outside the gene matches: 5. CDR3 coding DNA: TGTGCCAGCAGTGAAACAGGGGGCTGGGGTCAGCCCCAGCATTTT. Translated: CASSETGGWGQPQHF.

This clonotype was seen a few times. The chain recombines TRBV6-5 with TRBJ1-2, with D possibly being TRBD1 (5 bases). Germline CDR1 reads MNHEY; CDR2 reads SVGAGI. V was cut by 4 bases and J by 2 bases, with 8 bases left in between. The CDR3 consists of 13 residues. The CDR3 reads CASSWAGNYGYTF. CDR3 DNA: TGTGCCAGCAGTTGGGCAGGGAACTATGGCTACACCTTC.

The J gene is TRBJ1-5, the V gene TRBV7-6, with D perhaps matching TRBD1 (6 bases). V dropped 4 bases and J dropped 5 bases, with 18 bases sitting between them. CDR1 is SGHVS, CDR2 FNYEAQ, per germline. CDR3 length: 16 amino acids. The CDR3: CASSSDGWGADQPQHF. Written as DNA, the CDR3 is TGTGCCAGCAGCTCCGATGGGTGGGGGGCGGATCAGCCCCAGCATTTT. The full variable domain, its missing parts supplied by reference TRBV7-6 and TRBJ1-5, is GAGVSQSPRYKVTKRGQDVALRCDPISGHVSLYWYRQALGQGPEFLTYFNYEAQQDKSGLPNDRFSAERPEGSISTLTIQRTEQRDSAMYRCASSSDGWGADQPQHFGDGTRLSIL.

This chain joins TRBV5-5 and TRBJ1-5; tentatively, D is TRBD1 (6 bases). This CDR3 spans 15 amino acids. Per germline, CDR1 SGHKS and CDR2 YYEKEE (reference sequence). Trimming removed 4 bases at V and 6 bases at J, with 17 bases between. This chain's CDR3 is CASSPIQGSIQPQHF. As DNA, the CDR3 is TGTGCCAGCAGCCCCATCCAGGGGAGTATTCAGCCCCAGCATTTT.

Ten or more counts support this clonotype. This chain connects TRBV5-1 to TRBJ2-2, with D unresolved. Trimming left V 7 bases short and J 2 bases short, with 9 bases between. CDR3 length equals 13 residues. Looked up from germline, CDR1 is SGHRS and CDR2 is YFSETQ. The CDR3 here is CASHTGNTGELFF. Written as DNA, the CDR3 is TGCGCCAGCCATACGGGCAACACCGGGGAGCTGTTTTTT.

The rearrangement joins TRBV5-1 to TRBJ2-3, with TRBD2 matching over 11 bases. Losses at the gene ends were 4 bases for V and 2 bases for J; bases not matched to a gene: 6. This CDR3 contains 16 residues. From germline, CDR1 is SGHRS and CDR2 YFSETQ. CDR3 sequence: CASSQGLAAFTDTQYF. CDR3 nucleotides: TGCGCCAGCAGCCAGGGACTAGCGGCTTTCACAGATACGCAGTATTTT.

The rearrangement uses TRBV4-1 and TRBJ2-5, with D perhaps assigned TRBD1 or TRBD2 (7 bases each). V was trimmed by 3 bases and J by 5 bases, leaving 19 bases between them. Germline V CDR1 and CDR2: MGHRA, YSYEKL. CDR3 size: 16 residues. As DNA, the CDR3 is TGCGCCAGCAGCCAGGGGAGGGGGCGCGCGGTTGAGACCCAGTACTTC. This translates into CASSQGRGRAVETQYF.

This clonotype was detected a few times. This chain uses TRBV6-6 with TRBJ2-2; TRBD2 matches 8 bases. CDR1 MNHNY and CDR2 SVGAGI come from the germline V gene (reference sequence). The CDR3 is made up of 17 amino acids. V was pared by 6 bases and J by 2 bases, with 11 bases of the junction left unmatched. CDR3 DNA: TGTGCCAGCAGCCGCCGCAGGGGACTAGTAAACACCGGGGAGCTGTTTTTT. This codes for CASSRRRGLVNTGELFF.

The rearrangement links TRBV18 to TRBJ2-2; D gene ambiguous. This CDR3 comprises 12 residues. V was cut by 3 bases and J by 3 bases, with 2 bases left in between. CDR1 and CDR2 (germline): KGHSH, LQKENI. The CDR3 reads CASSPYTGELFF. CDR3 in DNA: TGTGCCAGCTCACCCTACACCGGGGAGCTGTTTTTT. Drawing the rest from reference TRBV18 and TRBJ2-2, the complete variable domain is NAGVMQNPRHLVRRRGQEARLRCSPMKGHSHVYWYRQLPEEGLKFMVYLQKENIIDESGMPKERFSAEFPKEGPSILRIQQVVRGDSAAYFCASSPYTGELFFGEGSRLTVL.

This clonotype came up a few times. The rearrangement links TRBV18 to TRBJ2-3; 7 bases map to TRBD2. Germline V gene lookup returns CDR1 KGHSH and CDR2 LQKENI. The CDR3 runs to 15 residues. The V and J ends lost 2 bases and 2 bases, in that order; junction bases with no gene match: 4. The CDR3 sequence: CASSPISGVTDTQYF. The CDR3, as DNA: TGTGCCAGCTCACCAATAAGCGGGGTCACAGATACGCAGTATTTT.

There are many counts of this clonotype. The J gene is TRBJ2-2, the V gene TRBV5-1, with 8 bases lining up with TRBD1. This CDR3 has 16 amino acids. V lost 3 bases, J lost 3 bases, and 7 bases stayed unmatched. Germline V lookup: CDR1 SGHRS, CDR2 YFSETQ. This CDR3 reads CASSSTGAVDTGELFF. The CDR3 DNA is TGCGCCAGCAGCTCGACAGGGGCGGTGGACACCGGGGAGCTGTTTTTT.

This clonotype was observed a handful of times. This rearrangement joins TRBV5-1 to TRBJ2-1; D unresolved. Germline V CDR1 and CDR2: SGHRS, YFSETQ. Trimming pared 0 bases from V and 4 bases from J, leaving 8 bases between. The CDR3 extends over 14 amino acids. CDR3: CASSLGSVYNEQFF. Written as DNA, the CDR3 is TGCGCCAGCAGCTTGGGGTCTGTTTACAATGAGCAGTTCTTC.

This chain joins TRBV6-2 or TRBV6-3 and TRBJ2-7; D is ambiguous. Germline V gene lookup returns CDR1 MNHEY and CDR2 SVGEGT. There are 11 residues in the CDR3. V was shortened by 2 bases and J by 7 bases, with 6 bases between the two germline ends. CDR3 nucleotide sequence: TGTGCCAGCAGTTACGGCCGGGAGCAGTACGTC. It yields the protein CASSYGREQYV.

This clonotype occurred a few times. The chain has TRBV7-9 and TRBJ1-2; no firm D call. The CDR3 runs to 12 residues. Trimming took 5 bases from V and 6 from J, leaving 10 bases between them. The germline V gene encodes CDR1 SEHNR and CDR2 FQNEAQ (reference sequence). The CDR3 sequence is CASSRDANGYTF. The CDR3 DNA sequence: TGTGCCAGCAGCCGGGATGCTAATGGCTACACCTTC.

V usage is TRBV3-1 and J usage is TRBJ2-5; 8 bases are shared with TRBD2. The V gene end was trimmed by 4 bases and the J gene end by 5 bases; junction bases not matched to a gene: 12. The CDR3 is 16 residues long. CDR1 and CDR2 (germline): LGHDT, YNNKEL (reference sequence). The CDR3 is CASSLFGRGAGETQYF. As DNA, the CDR3 is TGTGCCAGCAGCCTGTTTGGGCGGGGGGCCGGGGAGACCCAGTACTTC.

This clonotype was counted only a few times. The chain recombines TRBV10-3 with TRBJ2-5, with D tentatively TRBD1 (5 bases). V gave up 6 bases and J gave up 4 bases, with 15 bases separating them. Germline CDR1 ENHRY, CDR2 SYGVKD. The CDR3 totals 14 residues. The CDR3 coding sequence is TGTGCCATCAGCATGAGCAGGGATGGAGAGACCCAGTACTTC. Translated: CAISMSRDGETQYF.

This clonotype appeared a few times. The chain uses TRBV6-6 and TRBJ2-7, with D possibly being TRBD1 or TRBD2 (5 bases each). This CDR3 region has 12 residues. From germline, CDR1 is MNHNY and CDR2 SVGAGI (reference sequence). Trimming removed 5 bases from V and 5 bases from J, with 10 bases in between. In nucleotides, the CDR3 is TGTGCCAGCAGTCCCGGGGCAAACGAGCAGTACGTC. This translates into CASSPGANEQYV.

This clonotype occurred many times. This chain uses TRBV5-1 with TRBJ1-1; D is uncertain. CDR3 length: 13 residues. With 0 bases removed from V and 7 bases from J, the gap between germline ends came to 10 bases. Germline assignment: CDR1 SGHRS and CDR2 YFSETQ. In DNA form, the CDR3 reads TGCGCCAGCAGCTTGGAGGGTAATGGTGAAGCTTTCTTT. It codes for CASSLEGNGEAFF.

There are a few counts of this clonotype. This rearrangement joins TRBV6-2 or TRBV6-3 to TRBJ2-1; TRBD2 matches 7 bases. The CDR3 has 13 residues. Germline V CDR1 and CDR2: MNHEY, SVGEGT. V lost 5 bases and J lost 9; bases outside the gene matches: 7. CDR3 sequence reads: CASSRAGRGEQFF. The CDR3 region has the DNA TGTGCCAGCAGTAGAGCGGGGCGGGGTGAGCAGTTCTTC.